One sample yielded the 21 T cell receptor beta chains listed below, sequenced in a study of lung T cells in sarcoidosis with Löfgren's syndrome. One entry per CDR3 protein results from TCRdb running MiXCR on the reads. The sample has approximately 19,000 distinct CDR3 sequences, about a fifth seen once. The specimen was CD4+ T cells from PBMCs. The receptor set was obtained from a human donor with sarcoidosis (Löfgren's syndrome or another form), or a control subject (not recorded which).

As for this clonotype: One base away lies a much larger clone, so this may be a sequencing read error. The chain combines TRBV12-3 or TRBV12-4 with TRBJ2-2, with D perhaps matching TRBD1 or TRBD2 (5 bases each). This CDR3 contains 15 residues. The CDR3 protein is CACRQETVGAGELFF. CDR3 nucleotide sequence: TGTGCCTGCAGACAAGAGACGGTGGGGGCCGGGGAGCTGTTTTTT.

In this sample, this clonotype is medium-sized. The CDR3 spells CSARDRRLSGERNQPQHF. The CDR3 bases are TGCAGTGCTAGAGACCGCCGCTTGTCAGGGGAACGCAATCAGCCCCAGCATTTT. The chain couples TRBV20-1 to TRBJ1-5; perhaps TRBD1 as D (6 bases). Per germline, CDR1 DFQATT and CDR2 SNEGSKA (reference sequence). This CDR3 comprises 18 residues. Trimming shortened V by 0 bases and J by 2 bases, and 20 bases separated the two germline ends.

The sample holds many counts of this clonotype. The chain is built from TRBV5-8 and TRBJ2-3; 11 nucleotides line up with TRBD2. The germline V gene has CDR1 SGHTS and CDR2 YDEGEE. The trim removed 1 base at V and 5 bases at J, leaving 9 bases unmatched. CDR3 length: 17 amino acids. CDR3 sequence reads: CASSLYALAGGGDTQYF. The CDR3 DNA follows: TGTGCCAGCAGCTTGTACGCGCTAGCGGGAGGTGGAGATACGCAGTATTTT.

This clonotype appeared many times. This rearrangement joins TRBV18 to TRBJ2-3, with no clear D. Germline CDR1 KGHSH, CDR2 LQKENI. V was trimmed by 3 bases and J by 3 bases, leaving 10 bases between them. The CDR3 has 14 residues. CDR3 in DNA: TGTGCCAGCTCACCCTTATCGGTAACAGATACGCAGTATTTT. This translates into CASSPLSVTDTQYF.

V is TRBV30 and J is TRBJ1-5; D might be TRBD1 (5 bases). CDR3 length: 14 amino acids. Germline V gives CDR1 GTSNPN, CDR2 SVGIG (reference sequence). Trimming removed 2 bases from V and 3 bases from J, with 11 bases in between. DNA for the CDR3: TGTGCCTGGAGTCTAGTAGGGACCAATCAGCCCCAGCATTTT. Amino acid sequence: CAWSLVGTNQPQHF.

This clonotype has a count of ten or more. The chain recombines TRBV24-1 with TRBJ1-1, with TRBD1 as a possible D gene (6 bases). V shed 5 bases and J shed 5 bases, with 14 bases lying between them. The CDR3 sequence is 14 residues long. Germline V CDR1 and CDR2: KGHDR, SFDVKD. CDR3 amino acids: CATSGPGAQTEAFF. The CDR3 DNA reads TGTGCCACCAGTGGCCCGGGGGCGCAGACTGAAGCTTTCTTT.

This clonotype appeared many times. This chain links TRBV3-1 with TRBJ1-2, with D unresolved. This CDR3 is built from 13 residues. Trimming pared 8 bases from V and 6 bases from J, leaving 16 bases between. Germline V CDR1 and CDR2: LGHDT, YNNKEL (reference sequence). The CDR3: CASRTPGGDGYTF. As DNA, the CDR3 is TGTGCCAGCCGCACCCCGGGCGGGGATGGCTACACCTTC.

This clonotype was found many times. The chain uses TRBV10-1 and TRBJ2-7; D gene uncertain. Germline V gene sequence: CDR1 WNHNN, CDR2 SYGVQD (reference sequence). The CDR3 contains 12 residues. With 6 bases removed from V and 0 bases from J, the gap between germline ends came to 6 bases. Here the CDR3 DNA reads TGCGCCAGCAGCTTCACCTCCTACGAGCAGTACTTC. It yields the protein CASSFTSYEQYF.

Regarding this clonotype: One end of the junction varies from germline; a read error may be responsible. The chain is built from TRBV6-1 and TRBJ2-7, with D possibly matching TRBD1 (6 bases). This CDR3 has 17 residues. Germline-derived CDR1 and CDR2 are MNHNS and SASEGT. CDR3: CANSEGRSGQGIKEQYF. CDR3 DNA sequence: TGTGCCAACAGTGAAGGAAGGTCGGGACAAGGAATCAAGGAGCAGTACTTC.

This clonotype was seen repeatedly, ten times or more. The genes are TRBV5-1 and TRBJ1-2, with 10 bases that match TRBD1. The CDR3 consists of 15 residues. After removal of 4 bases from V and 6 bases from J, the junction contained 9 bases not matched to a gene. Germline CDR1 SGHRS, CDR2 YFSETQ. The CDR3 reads CASSIGQGGTHGYTF. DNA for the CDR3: TGCGCCAGCAGCATTGGACAGGGGGGGACCCATGGCTACACCTTC.

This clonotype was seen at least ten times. The chain's CDR3 is CASTLTGNSYEQYF. The CDR3 DNA reads TGTGCCAGCACTCTGACAGGGAACTCCTACGAGCAGTACTTC. The chain carries TRBV6-1 and TRBJ2-7, with 7 bases lining up with TRBD1. Germline CDR1 is MNHNS and CDR2 is SASEGT. V lost 7 bases to trimming and J lost 0 bases; unmatched junction nucleotides: 6. The CDR3 has 14 residues.

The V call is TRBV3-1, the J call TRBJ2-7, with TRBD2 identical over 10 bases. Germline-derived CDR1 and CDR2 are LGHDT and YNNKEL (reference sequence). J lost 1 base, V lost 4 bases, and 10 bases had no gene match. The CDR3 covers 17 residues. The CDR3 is CASSLKSLAGESYEQYF. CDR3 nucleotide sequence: TGTGCCAGCAGCCTAAAAAGCCTAGCGGGAGAGTCCTACGAGCAGTACTTC.

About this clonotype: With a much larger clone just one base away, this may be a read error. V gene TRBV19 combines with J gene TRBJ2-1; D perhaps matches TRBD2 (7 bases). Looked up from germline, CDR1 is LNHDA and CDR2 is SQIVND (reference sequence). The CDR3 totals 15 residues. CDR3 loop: CASSIEGGPYNEHFF. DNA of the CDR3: TGTGCCAGTAGTATCGAGGGGGGGCCCTACAATGAGCATTTCTTC.

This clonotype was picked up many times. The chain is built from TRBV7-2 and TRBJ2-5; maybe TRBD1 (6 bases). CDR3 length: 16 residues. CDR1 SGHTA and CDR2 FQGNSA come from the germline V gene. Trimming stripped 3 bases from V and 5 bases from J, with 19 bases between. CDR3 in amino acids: CASSFRSRQEYETQYF. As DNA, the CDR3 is TGTGCCAGCAGCTTTCGTTCCAGACAGGAATACGAGACCCAGTACTTC.

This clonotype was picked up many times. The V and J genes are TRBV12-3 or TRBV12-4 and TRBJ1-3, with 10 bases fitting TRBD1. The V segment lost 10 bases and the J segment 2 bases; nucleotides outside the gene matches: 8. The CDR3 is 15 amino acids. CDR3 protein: CATRPGTGAGNTIYF. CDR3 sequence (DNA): TGTGCCACCCGGCCCGGGACAGGGGCTGGAAACACCATATATTTT.

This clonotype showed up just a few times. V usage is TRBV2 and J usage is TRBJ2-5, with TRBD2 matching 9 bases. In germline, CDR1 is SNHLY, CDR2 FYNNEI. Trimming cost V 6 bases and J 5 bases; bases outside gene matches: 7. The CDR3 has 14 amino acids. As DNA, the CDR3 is TGTGCCAGCAGCGGCGGGGGGGCCCATGAGACCCAGTACTTC. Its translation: CASSGGGAHETQYF.

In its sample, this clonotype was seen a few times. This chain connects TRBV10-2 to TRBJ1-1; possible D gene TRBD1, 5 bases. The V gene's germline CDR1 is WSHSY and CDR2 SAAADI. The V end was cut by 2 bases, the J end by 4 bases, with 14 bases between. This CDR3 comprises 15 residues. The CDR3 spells CASSEQGRLSTEAFF. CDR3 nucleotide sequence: TGCGCCAGCAGTGAGCAGGGACGGCTGAGCACTGAAGCTTTCTTT.

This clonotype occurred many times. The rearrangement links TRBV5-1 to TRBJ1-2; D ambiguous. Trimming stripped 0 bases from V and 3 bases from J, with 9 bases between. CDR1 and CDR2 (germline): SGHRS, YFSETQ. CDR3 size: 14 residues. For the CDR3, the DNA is TGCGCCAGCAGCTTGGACCCTATTTACTATGGCTACACCTTC. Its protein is CASSLDPIYYGYTF.

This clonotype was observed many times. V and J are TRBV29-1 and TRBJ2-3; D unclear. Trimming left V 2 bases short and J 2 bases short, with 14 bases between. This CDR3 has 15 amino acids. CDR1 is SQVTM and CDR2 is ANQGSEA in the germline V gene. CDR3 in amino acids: CSVENFQETTDTQYF. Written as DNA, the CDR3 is TGCAGCGTTGAAAATTTCCAGGAGACCACAGATACGCAGTATTTT.

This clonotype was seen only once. The CDR3 loop is CARSGSTDTQYF. DNA for the CDR3: TGTGCCCGCTCGGGGAGCACAGATACGCAGTATTTT. The chain uses TRBV6-1 and TRBJ2-3; D perhaps matches TRBD2 (5 bases). Deletions cut 11 bases from V and 0 bases from J, with 9 bases between. Germline assignment: CDR1 MNHNS and CDR2 SASEGT. The CDR3 loop spans 12 amino acids.

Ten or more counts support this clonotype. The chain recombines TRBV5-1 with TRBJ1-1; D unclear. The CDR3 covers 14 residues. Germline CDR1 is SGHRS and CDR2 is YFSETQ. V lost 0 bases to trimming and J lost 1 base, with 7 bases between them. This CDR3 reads CASSLEAQNTEAFF. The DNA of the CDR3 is TGCGCCAGCAGCTTGGAAGCGCAGAACACTGAAGCTTTCTTT.